Below, one TCR beta chain is given with its context. In its sample, this clone was seen a few times. No cognate antigen has been identified for it. Base-call qualities are not available, and no considerably larger clone is one nucleotide away. The CDR3 holds 13 amino acids from the cysteine to the phenylalanine. Just CDR3 DNA is preserved here, 39 bases in frame from base 1. V is cut by 5 bases and J by 4 bases, and the space between the germline ends is 12 bases. For CDR1 and CDR2, the germline V gene (reference sequence) lists SEHNR and FQNEAQ. The data derive from a study of cytotoxic CD8 clonotypes in ibrutinib-treated CLL (dated by TCRdb to the early 2020s). Study-wide context: In this cohort, over 14 patients were treatment-naive and ten to eleven were relapsed/refractory, while roughly 17 had unmutated IGHV. Responses were partial in roughly 24 patients and complete in 2; after median approximately 69 months follow-up, around 15 stayed in remission and 12 progressed. All remission and progressive disease samples were collected while patients were still receiving ibrutinib. Longitudinal samples were obtainable from 26 of the 86 participants in the trial. Samples averaged roughly 280,000 productive templates and just under 95,000 productive rearrangements. The response samples were drawn at a median of 12 months into treatment, with a range of roughly 6 to 36 months. Cryopreserved peripheral blood mononuclear cells were collected before treatment, at response, and at either disease progression or sustained remission. What the authors observed across the whole study: Public clonotypes were rare and either shrank or stayed stable during treatment, and the rise in clonality at ibrutinib response reflected expansion of private clonotypes. Lymph node repertoires were not examined, and the timing of sampling was not matched between patients in sustained remission and those whose disease progressed. At ibrutinib response clonality went up, during sustained remission it held steady, and at progression it dropped back toward baseline. Baseline clonality was found to be higher than that of age-matched healthy donors and was strongly correlated with circulating CD8+ T-cell counts.

The time point label for this specimen denotes: progressive disease on ibrutinib. For TCR beta library preparation, roughly 1.8 micrograms of genomic DNA was extracted from cryopreserved PBMCs. High-throughput TCR beta sequencing was performed on longitudinal blood samples from CLL patients receiving ibrutinib monotherapy. Patients were enrolled in a phase 2 open-label single-center ibrutinib monotherapy trial. On a MiSeq, deep resolution sequencing aimed for a depth between 1 in 1 million and 1 in 200,000 T cells, with each clonotype covered approximately 9.8x on average. TCR beta libraries were generated with the immunoSEQ hsTCRB Kit. The paper's processing steps were these. ImmunoSEQ Data Assistant and ImmunoSEQ Analyzer were used for data analysis, and V, D and J genes were assigned according to IMGT definitions. Clonality, which ranges from 0 to 1, was calculated by subtracting the normalized Shannon entropy of productive rearrangement frequencies from one. Public clonotype analysis was restricted to overrepresented clonotypes comprising at least 0.05% of each patient's repertoire. Some 13 age-matched healthy donor repertoires from immuneACCESS served as clonality controls. Entries here come from immuneACCESS through TCRdb and include only in-frame sequences with V and J called. Some clones fail to appear in such tables; in the studies checked, an unresolved V gene covers under half of the shortfall, and the cause of the remainder is unknown. V, J and clone size are taken as reported in that table, and D and trimming were inferred from the DNA itself. In this sample the table shows about 300,000 clones, around 77% of which occur a single time. About 6% of the sample is in the top ten clones.

The rearranged segments are TRBV7-9 and TRBJ2-7; TRBD2 is perhaps the D gene, given 5 matching bases. Sequencing used PBMCs, obtained at disease progression, from a patient treated with ibrutinib. The source is a human donor with chronic lymphocytic leukemia. CDR3 reads: CASSRRTGYEQYF. The nucleotide sequence is TGTGCCAGCAGCCGGAGGACGGGATACGAGCAGTACTTC.